This T cell receptor beta chain was profiled in a study of blood T cell repertoires in COVID-19. Study background: Samples taken during acute and convalescent COVID-19 were collected in the United States, Italy and Spain.

Repertoires were generated with immunoSEQ multiplex PCR, while TCRdb's copy carries only in-frame clones and drops some. The sample includes hundreds of thousands of clones, approximately 89% of them seen just once. Germline loops: CDR1 KGHDR, CDR2 SFDVKD. The V end lost 0 bases, the J end lost 7 bases, and 11 bases lay between the germline ends. The CDR3 is made up of 15 amino acids. This TCR was sampled from a woman aged 55-75 years with acute or convalescent COVID-19. The chain combines TRBV24-1 with TRBJ2-2, with D tentatively TRBD2 (5 bases). Sequencing was done on a sample of peripheral blood. The CDR3: CATSDLPGVGGELFF. In DNA, the CDR3 is TGTGCCACCAGTGATTTGCCCGGGGTGGGCGGGGAGCTGTTTTTT.